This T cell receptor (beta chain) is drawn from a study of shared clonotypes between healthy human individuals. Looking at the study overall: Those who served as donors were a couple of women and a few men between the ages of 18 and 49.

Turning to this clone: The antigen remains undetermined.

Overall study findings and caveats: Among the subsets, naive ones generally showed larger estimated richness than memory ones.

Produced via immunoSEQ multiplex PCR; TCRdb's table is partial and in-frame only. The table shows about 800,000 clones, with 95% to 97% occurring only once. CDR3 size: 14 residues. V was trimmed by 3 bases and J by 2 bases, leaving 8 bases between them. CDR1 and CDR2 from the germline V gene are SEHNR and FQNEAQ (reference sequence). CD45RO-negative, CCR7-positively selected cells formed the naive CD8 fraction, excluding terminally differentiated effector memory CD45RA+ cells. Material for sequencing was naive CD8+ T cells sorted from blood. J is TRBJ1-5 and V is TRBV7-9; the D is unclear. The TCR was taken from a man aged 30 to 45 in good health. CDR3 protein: CASSLSVGNQPQHF. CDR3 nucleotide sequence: TGTGCCAGCAGCTTGTCAGTTGGCAATCAGCCCCAGCATTTT.